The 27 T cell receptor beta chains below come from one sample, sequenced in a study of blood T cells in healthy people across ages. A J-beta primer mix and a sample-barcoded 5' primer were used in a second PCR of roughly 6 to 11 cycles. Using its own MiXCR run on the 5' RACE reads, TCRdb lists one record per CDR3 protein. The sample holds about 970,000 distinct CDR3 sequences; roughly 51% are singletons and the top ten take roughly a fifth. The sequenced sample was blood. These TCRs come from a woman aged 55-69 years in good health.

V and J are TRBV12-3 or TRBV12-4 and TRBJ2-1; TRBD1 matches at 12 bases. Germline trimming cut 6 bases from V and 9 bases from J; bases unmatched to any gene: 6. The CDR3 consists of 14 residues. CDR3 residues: CASRGDRGQGEQFF. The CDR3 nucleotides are TGTGCCAGCAGGGGGGACAGGGGGCAGGGTGAGCAGTTCTTC.

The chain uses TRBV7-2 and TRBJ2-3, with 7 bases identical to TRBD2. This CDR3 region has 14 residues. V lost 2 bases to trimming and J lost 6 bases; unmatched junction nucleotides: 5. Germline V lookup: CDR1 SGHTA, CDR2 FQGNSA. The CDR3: CASSLSGIVDTQYF. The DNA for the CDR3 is TGTGCCAGCAGCTTAAGCGGGATCGTGGATACGCAGTATTTT.

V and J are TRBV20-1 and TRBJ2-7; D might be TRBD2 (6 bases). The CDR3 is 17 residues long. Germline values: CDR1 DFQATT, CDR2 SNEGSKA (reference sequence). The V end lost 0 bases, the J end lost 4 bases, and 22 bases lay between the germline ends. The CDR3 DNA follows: TGCAGTGCTAGAGACCGGGACTCCGCACGCCGGGCGTACGAGCAGTACTTC. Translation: CSARDRDSARRAYEQYF.

CDR3 sequence: CASSALAGQRSYEQYF. Here the CDR3 DNA reads TGCGCCAGCAGCGCCCTAGCGGGCCAGAGGAGCTACGAGCAGTACTTC. The rearrangement joins TRBV4-3 to TRBJ2-7; 8 positions match TRBD2. The CDR3 runs to 16 residues. The germline CDR1 and CDR2 sequences are LGHNA and YSLEER. V lost 5 bases to trimming and J lost 3 bases; unmatched junction nucleotides: 12.

The CDR3, as DNA: TGTGCCAGCAGTGAAGGGGAAGGGGCAAGTCAGCCCCAGCATTTT. Amino acid sequence: CASSEGEGASQPQHF. The chain is built from TRBV25-1 and TRBJ1-5, with D possibly matching TRBD1 (5 bases). In germline, CDR1 is MGHDK, CDR2 SYGVNS. CDR3 length: 15 residues. V lost 2 bases, J lost 6 bases, and 14 bases lay in between. Full variable domain (missing parts from reference TRBV25-1 and TRBJ1-5): EADIYQTPRYLVIGTGKKITLECSQTMGHDKMYWYQQDPGMELHLIHYSYGVNSTEKGDLSSESTVSRIRTEHFPLTLESARPSHTSQYLCASSEGEGASQPQHFGDGTRLSIL.

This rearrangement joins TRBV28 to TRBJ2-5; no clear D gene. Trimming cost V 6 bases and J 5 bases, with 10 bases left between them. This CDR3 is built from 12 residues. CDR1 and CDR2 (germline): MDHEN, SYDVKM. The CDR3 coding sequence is TGTGCCAGCAGAGTGGGGTGGGAGACCCAGTACTTC. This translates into CASRVGWETQYF.

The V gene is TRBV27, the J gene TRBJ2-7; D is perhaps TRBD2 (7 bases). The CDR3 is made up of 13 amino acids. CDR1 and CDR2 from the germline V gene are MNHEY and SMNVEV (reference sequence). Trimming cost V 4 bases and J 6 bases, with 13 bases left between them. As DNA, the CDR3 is TGTGCCAGCAGTTCGGGGGGCGGCTTCGAGCAGTACTTC. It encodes CASSSGGGFEQYF.

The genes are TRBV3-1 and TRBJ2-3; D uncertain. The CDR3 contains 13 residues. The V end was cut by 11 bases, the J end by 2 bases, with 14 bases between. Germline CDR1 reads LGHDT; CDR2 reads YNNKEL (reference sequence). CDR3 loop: CACKGSNTDTQYF. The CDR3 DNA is TGTGCCTGCAAGGGATCAAACACAGATACGCAGTATTTT.

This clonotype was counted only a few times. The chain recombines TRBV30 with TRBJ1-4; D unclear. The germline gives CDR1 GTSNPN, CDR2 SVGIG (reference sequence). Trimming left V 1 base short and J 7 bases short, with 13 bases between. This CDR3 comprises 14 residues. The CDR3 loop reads CAWSEQTGTEKLFF. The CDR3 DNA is TGTGCCTGGAGTGAACAGACGGGAACTGAAAAACTGTTTTTT.

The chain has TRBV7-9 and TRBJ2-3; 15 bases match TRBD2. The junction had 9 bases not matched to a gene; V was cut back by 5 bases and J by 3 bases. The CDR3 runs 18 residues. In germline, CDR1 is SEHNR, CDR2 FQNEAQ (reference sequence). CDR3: CASSPYRTSGRATDTQYF. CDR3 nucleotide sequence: TGTGCCAGCAGCCCCTACCGGACTAGCGGGAGGGCGACAGATACGCAGTATTTT. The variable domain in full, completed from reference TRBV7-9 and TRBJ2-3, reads DTGVSQNPRHKITKRGQNVTFRCDPISEHNRLYWYRQTLGQGPEFLTYFQNEAQLEKSRLLSDRFSAERPKGSFSTLEIQRTEQGDSAMYLCASSPYRTSGRATDTQYFGPGTRLTVL.

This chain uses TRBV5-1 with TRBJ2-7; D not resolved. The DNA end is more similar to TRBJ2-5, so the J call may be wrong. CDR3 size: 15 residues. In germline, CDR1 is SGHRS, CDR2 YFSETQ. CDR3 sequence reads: CASRSASSNRETQYF. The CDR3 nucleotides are TGCGCCAGCCGCTCAGCGAGTTCGAACCGAGAGACCCAGTACTTC.

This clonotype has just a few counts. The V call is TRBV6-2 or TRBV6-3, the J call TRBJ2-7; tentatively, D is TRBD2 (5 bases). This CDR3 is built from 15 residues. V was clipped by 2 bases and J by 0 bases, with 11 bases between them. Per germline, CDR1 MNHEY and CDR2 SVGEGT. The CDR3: CASSYEGEHSYEQYF. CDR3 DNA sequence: TGTGCCAGCAGTTACGAGGGAGAACACTCCTACGAGCAGTACTTC.

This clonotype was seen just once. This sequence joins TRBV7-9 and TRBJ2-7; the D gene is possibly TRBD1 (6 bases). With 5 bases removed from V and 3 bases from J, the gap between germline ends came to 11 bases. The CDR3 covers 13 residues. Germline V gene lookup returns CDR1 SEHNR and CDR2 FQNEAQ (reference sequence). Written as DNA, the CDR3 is TGTGCCAGCAGCAAAAAACAGGGCTACGAGCAGTACTTC. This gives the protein CASSKKQGYEQYF.

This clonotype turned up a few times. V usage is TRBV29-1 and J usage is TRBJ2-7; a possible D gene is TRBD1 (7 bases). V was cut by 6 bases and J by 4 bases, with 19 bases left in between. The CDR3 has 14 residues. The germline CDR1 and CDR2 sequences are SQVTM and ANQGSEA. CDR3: CSVDRGGGGYEQYF. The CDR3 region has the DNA TGCAGCGTCGACAGAGGAGGGGGCGGGTACGAGCAGTACTTC.

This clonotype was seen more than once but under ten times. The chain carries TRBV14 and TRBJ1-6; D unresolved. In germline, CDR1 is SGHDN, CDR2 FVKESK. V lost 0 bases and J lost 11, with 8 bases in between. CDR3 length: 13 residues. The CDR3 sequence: CASSQDWVAPLHF. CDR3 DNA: TGTGCCAGCAGCCAAGATTGGGTCGCACCCCTCCACTTT.

The CDR3 loop is CAWSPQGYEQYF. Written as DNA, the CDR3 is TGTGCCTGGAGTCCCCAGGGGTACGAGCAGTACTTC. The chain uses TRBV30 and TRBJ2-4, with D possibly matching TRBD1 (6 bases). The J call may be wrong; the DNA end is better matched by TRBJ2-7. CDR3 length equals 12 residues. The germline V gene has CDR1 GTSNPN and CDR2 SVGIG (reference sequence).

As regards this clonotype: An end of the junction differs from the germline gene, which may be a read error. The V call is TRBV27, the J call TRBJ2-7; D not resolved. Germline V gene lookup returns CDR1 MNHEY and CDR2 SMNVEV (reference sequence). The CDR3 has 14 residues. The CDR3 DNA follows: TGTGCCAGCAGTTTATTAGGCGGTTCCTACGGGCAGTACTTC. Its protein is CASSLLGGSYGQYF.

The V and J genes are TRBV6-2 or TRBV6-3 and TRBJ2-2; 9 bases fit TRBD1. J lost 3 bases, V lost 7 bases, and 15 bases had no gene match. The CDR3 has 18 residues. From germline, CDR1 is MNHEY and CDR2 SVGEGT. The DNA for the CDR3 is TGTGCCAGCATTCCGGGACAGGGCCTTATCGGGGACACCGGGGAGCTGTTTTTT. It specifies CASIPGQGLIGDTGELFF.

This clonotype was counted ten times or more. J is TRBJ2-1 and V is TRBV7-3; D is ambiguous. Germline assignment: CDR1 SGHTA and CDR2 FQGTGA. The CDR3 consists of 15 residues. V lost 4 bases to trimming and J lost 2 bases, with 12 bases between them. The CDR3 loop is CASSSTFGAYNEQFF. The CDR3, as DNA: TGTGCCAGCAGCTCAACATTTGGAGCCTACAATGAGCAGTTCTTC.

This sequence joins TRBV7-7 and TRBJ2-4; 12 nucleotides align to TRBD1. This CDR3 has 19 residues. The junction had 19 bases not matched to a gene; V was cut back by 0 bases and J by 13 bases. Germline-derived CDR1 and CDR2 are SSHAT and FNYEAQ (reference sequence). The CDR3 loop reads CASSLAWDRGQRESGEQYF. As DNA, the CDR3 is TGTGCCAGCAGCTTAGCGTGGGACAGGGGGCAAAGGGAGTCGGGGGAGCAGTACTTC.

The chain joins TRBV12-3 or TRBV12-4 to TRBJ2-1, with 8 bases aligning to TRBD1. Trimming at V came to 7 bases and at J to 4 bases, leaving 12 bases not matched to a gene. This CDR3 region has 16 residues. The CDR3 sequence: CASTHPTDRAYNEQFF. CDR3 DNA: TGTGCCAGCACCCACCCGACGGACAGGGCTTACAATGAGCAGTTCTTC.

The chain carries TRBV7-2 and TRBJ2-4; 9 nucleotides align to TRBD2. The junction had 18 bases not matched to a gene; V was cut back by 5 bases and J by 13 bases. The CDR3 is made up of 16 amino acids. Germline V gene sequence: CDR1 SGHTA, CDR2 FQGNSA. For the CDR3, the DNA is TGTGCCAGCAGCAAACAGACTAGCGGAAGGTGGAATGAGCAGTACTTC. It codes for CASSKQTSGRWNEQYF.

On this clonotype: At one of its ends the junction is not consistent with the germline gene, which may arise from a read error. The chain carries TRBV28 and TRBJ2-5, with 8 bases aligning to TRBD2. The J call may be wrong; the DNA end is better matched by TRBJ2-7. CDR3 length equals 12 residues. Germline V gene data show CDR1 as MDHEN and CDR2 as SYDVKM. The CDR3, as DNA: TGTGCCGGCAGGGCTAGCGGGCGCGAGCAGTACTTC. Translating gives CAGRASGREQYF.

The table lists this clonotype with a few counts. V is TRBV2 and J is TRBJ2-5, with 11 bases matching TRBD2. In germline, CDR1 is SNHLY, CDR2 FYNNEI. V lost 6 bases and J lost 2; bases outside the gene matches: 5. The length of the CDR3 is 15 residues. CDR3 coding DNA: TGTGCCAGCAGCACGACTAGCGGGATACAAGAGACCCAGTACTTC. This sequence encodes CASSTTSGIQETQYF.

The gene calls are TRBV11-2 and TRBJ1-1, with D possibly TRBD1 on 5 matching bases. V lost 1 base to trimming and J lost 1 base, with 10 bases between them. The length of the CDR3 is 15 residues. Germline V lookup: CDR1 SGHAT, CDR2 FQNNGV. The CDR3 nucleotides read TGTGCCAGCAGCTTAGGCCAAGACAGGAACACTGAAGCTTTCTTT. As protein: CASSLGQDRNTEAFF. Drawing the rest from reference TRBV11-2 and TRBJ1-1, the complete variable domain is EAGVAQSPRYKIIEKRQSVAFWCNPISGHATLYWYQQILGQGPKLLIQFQNNGVVDDSQLPKDRFSAERLKGVDSTLKIQPAKLEDSAVYLCASSLGQDRNTEAFFGQGTRLTVV.

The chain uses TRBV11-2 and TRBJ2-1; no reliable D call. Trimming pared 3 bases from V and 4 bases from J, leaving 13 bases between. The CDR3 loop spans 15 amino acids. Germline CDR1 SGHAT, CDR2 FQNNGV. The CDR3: CASSFFGGKYNEQFF. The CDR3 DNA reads TGTGCCAGCAGCTTTTTTGGCGGAAAATACAATGAGCAGTTCTTC. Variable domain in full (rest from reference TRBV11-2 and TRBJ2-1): EAGVAQSPRYKIIEKRQSVAFWCNPISGHATLYWYQQILGQGPKLLIQFQNNGVVDDSQLPKDRFSAERLKGVDSTLKIQPAKLEDSAVYLCASSFFGGKYNEQFFGPGTRLTVL.

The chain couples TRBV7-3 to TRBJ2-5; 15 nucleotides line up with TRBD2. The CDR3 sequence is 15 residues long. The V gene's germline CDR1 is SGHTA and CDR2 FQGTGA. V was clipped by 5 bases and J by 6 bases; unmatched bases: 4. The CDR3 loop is CASSAGLAGGKTQYF. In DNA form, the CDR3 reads TGTGCCAGCAGCGCTGGACTAGCGGGAGGGAAGACCCAGTACTTC.